This T cell receptor beta chain originates from a study of PD-1 blockade in classical Hodgkin lymphoma (dated by TCRdb to the early 2020s). For the wider study: Nivolumab dosing was 3 mg/kg intravenously every 2 weeks, continuing until either disease progression or unacceptable toxicity. A peripheral blood immune signature of response to PD-1 blockade in classical Hodgkin lymphoma was defined using TCR beta sequencing and CyTOF.

Genomic DNA was extracted with the Qiagen DNeasy kit from unsorted PBMCs and from negatively selected CD4+ and CD8+ fractions. TCR beta CDR3 regions were subjected to amplification by immunoSEQ multiplex PCR with primers that anneal to V and J segments. A synthetic immune receptor repertoire was used to minimize amplification bias, and remaining bias was computationally removed after sequencing. The authors processed their data as follows. Custom Python scripts were used to quantify repertoire diversity as the Shannon entropy index. Unsorted, CD4+ and CD8+ repertoires were examined separately, except in combined analyses, for which CD4+ and CD8+ sequences were merged in silico. Clonal expansion was defined as a frequency increase of at least 2-fold after treatment compared with C1D1, and clones undetected at baseline were assigned a pseudocount of 0.5. Singleton clones were defined as clones with 0 or 1 copy at C1D1, and non-singleton clones were defined as clones with 2 or more copies. Clones expanded in unsorted samples were labelled as CD4+, CD8+ or unknown by matching protein sequences in sorted samples from the same patient. Diversity changes from C1D1 to C4D1 were tested in paired samples using Wilcoxon tests. TCRdb took over this immuneACCESS table, retaining in-frame rearrangements with V and J assigned. Such tables are incomplete; in checked studies, under half of the missing clones stem from an unresolved V gene, and the remainder is unexplained. V, J and clone size derive from that table, while D and trimming were established from the DNA sequence. The sample table lists 100,000 or so clones, about 92% of them with a count of one. Together, the top ten hold just under 2% of the sample.

Including the terminal cysteine and phenylalanine, the CDR3 comprises 14 residues. The only DNA kept is the CDR3, 42 bases in frame from the first base. Trimming leaves V shorter by 2 bases and J shorter by 8 bases, with the junction holding 8 bases beyond the gene matches. The germline V gene (reference sequence) specifies GTSNPN as CDR1 and SVGIG as CDR2. The full study reports these points: Lower diversity was observed in patients in whom nivolumab was started less than 1 year after ASCT, and these patients were excluded from later analyses so that confounding by immune reconstitution would be avoided. Among trial patients, those achieving complete response had baseline diversity similar to that of newly diagnosed patients, while diversity was significantly lower in partial responders and progressors. CD4+ but not CD8+ TCR diversity rose significantly by C4D1 (p=0.0027 vs p=0.16), most apparent in complete responders (p=0.02). The study was limited to a single clinical trial cohort, and causes of repertoire differences, possibly disease activity or prior therapy, remained undefined. Baseline TCR diversity was reported to be lower in newly diagnosed patients than in healthy donors and to be lower still in relapsed/refractory patients.

A note on this clone: Its antigen remains undetermined. Base-call qualities are not available, and no considerably larger clone is one nucleotide away.

The sample's time point label is to be understood as: cycle 4 day 1 (C4D1), after 6 weeks of nivolumab. All trial patients had relapsed after autologous stem cell transplantation, with cohorts A, B and C differing in prior brentuximab vedotin exposure. The trial cohort included 56 patients with relapsed/refractory classical Hodgkin lymphoma, and each patient had a best overall response of complete response, partial response or progressive disease. Trial patients were treated with single-agent nivolumab in the multi-cohort phase II CheckMate 205 trial. Best overall response was determined by an independent review committee according to the 2007 International Working Group response criteria. Trial PBMCs were collected immediately before nivolumab initiation (C1D1) and during therapy at cycle 2 day 1 and cycle 4 day 1. Peripheral blood was collected in 8 mL Vacutainer Cell Preparation Tubes, from which PBMCs were isolated by centrifugation and then cryopreserved.

The rearranged segments are TRBV30 and TRBJ2-2; 7 bases in the middle match TRBD2. The clonotype originates from a human donor with classical Hodgkin lymphoma. Sequenced material: peripheral blood mononuclear cells (PBMCs), taken before the fourth cycle of nivolumab. The DNA sequence is given as TGTGCCTGGAGTCGGTGGGGGGGTTATGGGGAGCTGTTTTTT. Its amino acids are CAWSRWGGYGELFF. When the CDR3 is completed using the reference TRBV30 and TRBJ2-2 genes on either side, the full variable domain is SQTIHQWPATLVQPVGSPLSLECTVEGTSNPNLYWYRQAAGRGLQLLFYSVGIGQISSEVPQNLSASRPQDRQFILSSKKLLLSDSGFYLCAWSRWGGYGELFFGEGSRLTVL.